This T cell receptor beta chain was recovered during a study of technical replicates of blood from several donors. Measured with immunoSEQ multiplex PCR; TCRdb has only the in-frame clones, and not every one. The repertoire holds about 75,000 clones, with approximately 96% as singletons. Trimming took off 0 bases at V and 3 bases at J, with 15 bases between the two ends. This CDR3 has 18 amino acids. Germline V lookup: CDR1 LNHDA, CDR2 SQIVND (reference sequence). The sample comprised T cells isolated from PBMCs. The clonotype comes from a human donor in good health. The chain combines TRBV19 with TRBJ1-6; a possible D gene is TRBD1 (6 bases). CDR3: CASSIESRGHSYNSPLHF. CDR3 nucleotides: TGTGCCAGTAGTATAGAGTCGAGGGGACATAGCTATAATTCACCCCTCCACTTT.